Listed here are 27 T cell receptor beta chains from one sample, sequenced in a study of blood T cells in healthy people across ages (dated by TCRdb to about 2015). The receptor library was made with 5' RACE. For sequencing, an Illumina HiSeq 2500 was employed. A second PCR of roughly 7 to 11 cycles was performed with a sample-barcoded 5' primer and a J-beta primer mix. TCRdb reworked the public reads: Q25 trimming with fastp, MiXCR clone assembly, productive beta chains retained. Duplicate CDR3 protein sequences are folded into a single record with the most common DNA and genes. In this sample the table shows hundreds of thousands of distinct CDR3 sequences, roughly 60% of which occur a single time. The ten largest account for 25% to 35% of the sample. Source material: blood. These receptors were obtained from a man aged 30 to 45 in good health.

This chain joins TRBV6-5 and TRBJ2-7; D remains unclear. This CDR3 is 15 amino acids long. Germline assignment: CDR1 MNHEY and CDR2 SVGAGI. V shed 6 bases and J shed 4 bases, with 19 bases lying between them. The CDR3 nucleotides are TGTGCCAGCAGACCTTTTCACCTGACCTTTTACGAGCAGTACTTC. Protein product: CASRPFHLTFYEQYF.

This rearrangement joins TRBV12-3 or TRBV12-4 to TRBJ2-5; 9 positions match TRBD1. The CDR3 has 16 residues. The V gene end was trimmed by 7 bases and the J gene end by 5 bases; junction bases not matched to a gene: 14. In DNA, the CDR3 is TGTGCCAGCACTACAACTTACAGGGGGCAGGGGGAGACCCAGTACTTC. It yields the protein CASTTTYRGQGETQYF.

With regard to this clonotype: At one end, the junction sequence differs from germline, possibly due to a read error. The rearrangement links TRBV5-4 to TRBJ2-5; possible D gene TRBD1, 6 bases. The germline V gene encodes CDR1 SGHNT and CDR2 YYREEE (reference sequence). There are 18 residues in the CDR3. Here the CDR3 reads CASGLGLNRVRSRETQYF. CDR3 DNA sequence: TGTGCCAGCGGCTTGGGTTTGAACAGGGTCAGGTCAAGGGAGACCCAGTACTTC. Filled out from reference TRBV5-4 and TRBJ2-5, the complete variable domain reads ETGVTQSPTHLIKTRGQQVTLRCSSQSGHNTVSWYQQALGQGPQFIFQYYREEENGRGNFPPRFSGLQFPNYSSELNVNALELDDSALYLCASGLGLNRVRSRETQYFGPGTRLLVL.

The chain recombines TRBV9 with TRBJ1-5, with D uncertain. The germline V gene encodes CDR1 SGDLS and CDR2 YYNGEE. Trimming took off 3 bases at V and 5 bases at J, with 15 bases between the two ends. The CDR3 sequence is 15 residues long. CDR3 sequence reads: CASSGLATSYQPQHF. The CDR3 region has the DNA TGTGCCAGCAGCGGACTCGCTACCTCCTATCAGCCCCAGCATTTT.

V and J are TRBV4-2 and TRBJ2-7; D is unclear. The CDR3 totals 15 residues. V dropped 0 bases and J dropped 3 bases, with 12 bases sitting between them. Per germline, CDR1 LGHNA and CDR2 YNFKEQ. The CDR3 DNA sequence: TGTGCCAGCAGCCAAGATGATGGCAGAGACTACGAGCAGTACTTC. Translated, it gives CASSQDDGRDYEQYF.

This clonotype was found a few times. This rearrangement joins TRBV9 to TRBJ2-1; 14 positions agree with TRBD2. V lost 4 bases to trimming and J lost 5 bases; unmatched junction nucleotides: 2. Germline loops: CDR1 SGDLS, CDR2 YYNGEE. The length of the CDR3 is 15 residues. The CDR3 coding sequence is TGTGCCAGCAGCCCGGGACTAGCGGGGGACAATGAGCAGTTCTTC. Translating gives CASSPGLAGDNEQFF.

On this clonotype itself: This may arise from a read error, as a much more abundant clone is one base away. V is TRBV7-6 and J is TRBJ2-1, with 7 nucleotides matching TRBD2. This CDR3 comprises 15 residues. The germline V gene encodes CDR1 SGHVS and CDR2 FNYEAQ. CDR3 sequence reads: CASSLQRGIHNERFF. In DNA form, the CDR3 reads TGTGCCAGCAGCTTACAGCGGGGAATCCACAATGAGCGGTTCTTC.

This clonotype was seen ten or more times. CDR3 in amino acids: CASSQGGGSYEQYF. CDR3 nucleotide sequence: TGCGCCAGCAGCCAAGGGGGGGGTTCCTACGAGCAGTACTTC. The chain uses TRBV4-3 and TRBJ2-7, with 7 bases lining up with TRBD2. V gave up 1 base and J gave up 1 base; unmatched junction bases: 1. CDR1 and CDR2 (germline): LGHNA, YSLEER. This CDR3 has 14 amino acids.

The chain employs TRBV4-1 and TRBJ2-5; D unclear. The germline CDR1 and CDR2 sequences are MGHRA and YSYEKL. CDR3 length: 14 residues. Trimming took 1 base from V and 2 from J, leaving 8 bases between them. The CDR3 here is CASSQVGRQETQYF. The CDR3 DNA reads as TGCGCCAGCAGCCAAGTCGGTCGTCAAGAGACCCAGTACTTC.

The CDR3 region has the DNA TGTGCCAGCAGTCGGGCCCCCTACGAGCAGTACTTC. Translating gives CASSRAPYEQYF. The rearrangement joins TRBV28 to TRBJ2-7; D is unclear. Germline CDR1 and CDR2: MDHEN and SYDVKM. The CDR3 is 12 residues long. Between the trimmed V and J ends, which lost 5 bases and 2 bases, there was a span of 7 bases.

The chain links TRBV7-9 to TRBJ2-2; D unclear. Trimming removed 6 bases at V and 2 bases at J, with 16 bases between. The CDR3 has 16 residues. Germline CDR1 SEHNR, CDR2 FQNEAQ (reference sequence). DNA for the CDR3: TGTGCCAGCAGTTGGGCCCTAACAGTTAACACCGGGGAGCTGTTTTTT. The encoded protein is CASSWALTVNTGELFF. Drawing the rest from reference TRBV7-9 and TRBJ2-2, the complete variable domain is DTGVSQNPRHKITKRGQNVTFRCDPISEHNRLYWYRQTLGQGPEFLTYFQNEAQLEKSRLLSDRFSAERPKGSFSTLEIQRTEQGDSAMYLCASSWALTVNTGELFFGEGSRLTVL.

CDR3 residues: CASSIGSAYEQYF. The CDR3 region has the DNA TGTGCCAGCAGCATCGGGAGCGCCTACGAGCAGTACTTC. J is TRBJ2-7 and V is TRBV9; tentatively, D is TRBD2 (6 bases). Germline V lookup: CDR1 SGDLS, CDR2 YYNGEE. V lost 4 bases and J lost 2, with 10 bases in between. The CDR3 covers 13 residues. Full variable domain (missing parts from reference TRBV9 and TRBJ2-7): DSGVTQTPKHLITATGQRVTLRCSPRSGDLSVYWYQQSLDQGLQFLIQYYNGEERAKGNILERFSAQQFPDLHSELNLSSLELGDSALYFCASSIGSAYEQYFGPGTRLTVT.

The chain couples TRBV9 to TRBJ2-1; maybe TRBD2 (6 bases). This CDR3 region has 17 residues. V lost 0 bases and J 2 bases, leaving 15 bases between the germline ends. Germline CDR1 reads SGDLS; CDR2 reads YYNGEE. The CDR3 is CASSVDPGTSPYNEQFF. CDR3 nucleotide sequence: TGTGCCAGCAGCGTAGACCCAGGGACTTCCCCCTACAATGAGCAGTTCTTC.

The chain couples TRBV3-1 to TRBJ1-1; no definite D call. The CDR3 has 15 amino acids. The ends were cut back, 5 bases at V and 2 bases at J, with 15 bases in the middle. CDR1 is LGHDT and CDR2 is YNNKEL in the germline V gene (reference sequence). CDR3 protein: CASSGRPPPNTEAFF. CDR3 bases: TGTGCCAGCAGCGGGCGACCACCCCCCAACACTGAAGCTTTCTTT.

This clonotype turned up a few times. V usage is TRBV20-1 and J usage is TRBJ2-1, with 13 bases aligning to TRBD2. The CDR3 length is 17 residues. Germline assignment: CDR1 DFQATT and CDR2 SNEGSKA (reference sequence). V shed 4 bases and J 6 bases; nucleotides not matched to a gene: 12. CDR3 coding DNA: TGCAGTGCTAAGGGTGGACTAGCGGGGGATCTGACCAATGAGCAGTTCTTC. It encodes CSAKGGLAGDLTNEQFF.

The chain employs TRBV6-2 or TRBV6-3 and TRBJ2-6; 9 bases align to TRBD1. The CDR3 has 18 amino acids. The trim removed 4 bases at V and 1 base at J, leaving 8 bases unmatched. In germline, CDR1 is MNHEY, CDR2 SVGEGT. The chain's CDR3 is CASSSTGTGISGANVLTF. In DNA form, the CDR3 reads TGTGCCAGCAGTTCCACCGGGACAGGGATTTCTGGGGCCAACGTCCTGACTTTC.

J is TRBJ2-5 and V is TRBV2; D unresolved. This CDR3 is 13 amino acids long. The germline V gene encodes CDR1 SNHLY and CDR2 FYNNEI. V lost 0 bases, J lost 11 bases, and 13 bases lay in between. The CDR3 DNA follows: TGTGCCAGCAGTGAAGCGCTTGCGGCGGAGCAGTACTTC. The encoded protein is CASSEALAAEQYF.

The rearrangement uses TRBV6-2 or TRBV6-3 and TRBJ2-5; TRBD2 matches 8 bases. Gene TRBJ2-7 matches the end of the DNA better, so the J call may be wrong. This CDR3 comprises 16 residues. CDR1 is MNHEY, CDR2 SVGEGT, per germline. The CDR3 DNA is TGTGCCAGCAGTTACTCGAGCCTAGCGGGCGTCTACGAGCAGTACTTC. Translation: CASSYSSLAGVYEQYF.

This chain connects TRBV3-1 to TRBJ1-2; D call uncertain. The CDR3 spans 14 residues. The V and J ends lost 4 bases and 8 bases respectively, with 17 bases between them. From germline, CDR1 is LGHDT and CDR2 YNNKEL (reference sequence). In DNA, the CDR3 is TGTGCCAGCAGCCCCCGGCACGGCCCCGGCGGCTACACCTTC. Protein product: CASSPRHGPGGYTF. Full variable domain (remainder filled in from reference TRBV3-1 and TRBJ1-2): DTAVSQTPKYLVTQMGNDKSIKCEQNLGHDTMYWYKQDSKKFLKIMFSYNNKELIINETVPNRFSPKSPDKAHLNLHINSLELGDSAVYFCASSPRHGPGGYTFGSGTRLTVV.

This chain uses TRBV4-3 with TRBJ2-2, with D unclear. The CDR3 is made up of 15 amino acids. CDR1 is LGHNA and CDR2 is YSLEER in the germline V gene. The V gene lost 1 base and the J gene lost 3 bases, with 9 bases spanning the gap. CDR3 sequence (DNA): TGCGCCAGCAGCCAAGCCGACCGGGACACCGGGGAGCTGTTTTTT. It specifies CASSQADRDTGELFF.

The chain joins TRBV7-9 to TRBJ2-7; D is possibly TRBD1 (5 bases). Germline-derived CDR1 and CDR2 are SEHNR and FQNEAQ (reference sequence). The CDR3 runs 16 residues. Trimming cost V 4 bases and J 10 bases, with 26 bases left between them. The DNA of the CDR3 is TGTGCCAGCAGCTCACCCTGGACGGTCCCCCAAGGGGCCCAGTACTTC. Its translation: CASSSPWTVPQGAQYF. Full variable domain (rest looked up from reference TRBV7-9 and TRBJ2-7): DTGVSQNPRHKITKRGQNVTFRCDPISEHNRLYWYRQTLGQGPEFLTYFQNEAQLEKSRLLSDRFSAERPKGSFSTLEIQRTEQGDSAMYLCASSSPWTVPQGAQYFGPGTRLTVT.

The chain is built from TRBV7-9 and TRBJ2-6; no clear D gene. V was trimmed by 3 bases and J by 2 bases, leaving 8 bases between them. Germline CDR1 SEHNR, CDR2 FQNEAQ (reference sequence). The CDR3 has 15 residues. CDR3 residues: CASSFWMTGANVLTF. The CDR3 region has the DNA TGTGCCAGCAGCTTCTGGATGACTGGGGCCAACGTCCTGACTTTC.

V usage is TRBV2 and J usage is TRBJ2-7; 8 nucleotides agree with TRBD2. The CDR3 extends over 13 amino acids. Germline CDR1 reads SNHLY; CDR2 reads FYNNEI. J gave up 5 bases and V 7 bases, and 7 bases lay outside the gene matches. CDR3 DNA: TGTGCCAGCAAGAAAAACGGGGGGGACGAGCAGTACTTC. This gives the protein CASKKNGGDEQYF.

A few counts support this clonotype. V gene TRBV7-2 combines with J gene TRBJ2-4, with 14 bases aligning to TRBD2. Germline V lookup: CDR1 SGHTA, CDR2 FQGNSA. V was clipped by 5 bases and J by 8 bases; unmatched bases: 8. The CDR3 covers 16 residues. Here the CDR3 DNA reads TGTGCCAGCAGCCCCCGACTAGCGGGGGGGCAGGACATTCAGTACTTC. Protein product: CASSPRLAGGQDIQYF.

This clonotype occurred a few times. This chain uses TRBV20-1 with TRBJ1-5; 11 bases match TRBD1. The CDR3 has 17 amino acids. The V gene's germline CDR1 is DFQATT and CDR2 SNEGSKA (reference sequence). Germline trimming cut 4 bases from V and 5 bases from J; bases unmatched to any gene: 13. In DNA, the CDR3 is TGCAGTGCTATCCACCCGGGACAGGGGGTTGGGCATCAGCCCCAGCATTTT. Protein sequence: CSAIHPGQGVGHQPQHF.

Points on this clonotype: Germline and junction disagree at one end, which may indicate a read error. The V call is TRBV12-3 or TRBV12-4, the J call TRBJ2-1; perhaps TRBD2 as D (6 bases). This CDR3 contains 16 residues. CDR3 in amino acids: CAGSLVRGRIYNEQFF. The CDR3 DNA follows: TGTGCCGGCAGTTTAGTACGGGGGAGAATCTACAATGAGCAGTTCTTC.

The rearrangement uses TRBV20-1 and TRBJ2-3; TRBD2 matches at 8 bases. Per germline, CDR1 DFQATT and CDR2 SNEGSKA (reference sequence). Trimming cost V 2 bases and J 0 bases; bases outside gene matches: 10. This CDR3 has 17 residues. The CDR3 loop reads CSARPWRGDDSTDTQYF. In nucleotides, the CDR3 is TGCAGTGCTAGACCCTGGCGGGGGGATGATAGCACAGATACGCAGTATTTT.